These 2 T cell receptor beta chains were all obtained from the same sample, sequenced in a study of T cells after posttransplantation cyclophosphamide. Data came from immunoSEQ multiplex PCR; TCRdb stores just in-frame clones and leaves some out. The sample contains 30,000 or so clones, 85% to 90% of which appear only once. Sequenced input: PBMCs. These receptors were obtained from a woman aged 40 to 55 with a blood cancer, CMV-positive, and with a related stem cell donor.

CDR3 in DNA: TGTGCCATCAGTGACCCCAGACAGGGGGCAGAACATGGCTACACCTTC. This gives the protein CAISDPRQGAEHGYTF. This chain connects TRBV10-3 to TRBJ1-2; 10 bases match TRBD1. The CDR3 has 16 amino acids. Unmatched junction bases numbered 10, after V lost 3 bases and J lost 6 bases. Per the germline V gene, CDR1 is ENHRY and CDR2 is SYGVKD.

V and J are TRBV18 and TRBJ1-2, with TRBD1 matching 10 bases. The CDR3 contains 14 residues. Germline V lookup: CDR1 KGHSH, CDR2 LQKENI. V gave up 6 bases and J gave up 5 bases; unmatched junction bases: 6. The CDR3 DNA reads as TGTGCCAGCTCCCTCGACAGGGGGCCGTATGGCTACACCTTC. This codes for CASSLDRGPYGYTF. The whole variable domain, remainder taken from reference TRBV18 and TRBJ1-2, is NAGVMQNPRHLVRRRGQEARLRCSPMKGHSHVYWYRQLPEEGLKFMVYLQKENIIDESGMPKERFSAEFPKEGPSILRIQQVVRGDSAAYFCASSLDRGPYGYTFGSGTRLTVV.